This TCR beta chain was found in a study of cytomegalovirus exposure and HLA in healthy donors (dated by TCRdb to the late 2010s). Background for the entire study: According to a later analysis, the 120 or so validation repertoires were produced on the same platform as the 666 repertoires of the first cohort. The study aimed to test whether cataloging public T cell receptors could reveal signatures of past pathogen exposure. In addition to the first cohort of 650 to 750 subjects, a separate validation cohort of 120 different subjects was used. High-throughput TCR immunosequencing, statistical association of individual TCRs with disease status, and machine learning were combined to predict cytomegalovirus infection status.

Notes on this clone: It has no known antigen specificity. No much larger clone is present one base from it, and per-base qualities are unavailable.

Libraries were built with the immunoSEQ multiplex PCR assay. Per the authors' processing: A statistical classification framework was built for diagnosing cytomegalovirus status from the catalog of TCR beta chain sequences. As stored in TCRdb, this immuneACCESS dataset retains in-frame rearrangements with V and J assigned. A fraction of the clones does not appear; measured against another copy, unresolved V genes explain less than half of the discrepancy, and the remainder lacks a known reason. V and J calls and clone size are given by that table; D and trimming were obtained from the DNA. The sample includes around 130,000 clones, with 85% to 90% observed a single time. The leading ten clones occupy approximately 3.5% of the sample. Broader findings and caveats from the paper: Of the cluster scores, 90% to 95% were above 0 in a later analysis, which found that TCRs clustered in the first cohort also tended to co-occur in the approximately 130 validation repertoires. The study gave a list of roughly 150 TCR beta chains associated with cytomegalovirus. According to the authors, the approach could potentially be generalized to other disease states and immunological phenotypes. Cytomegalovirus status was reported to be diagnosed by the classifier with high specificity and sensitivity in both the original and validation cohorts. In vitro tests confirmed that a few of the cytomegalovirus-associated TCR beta chains recognize cytomegalovirus antigens. Across donors, most TCR sequences were observed very rarely, whereas some public TCRs were present in many individuals. All 120 or so repertoires were used to score co-occurrence in the validation cohort in a later analysis, because that analysis had no HLA typing for the cohort.

The donors were included in the validation cohort of roughly 130 subjects, a group kept apart from the roughly 680-subject first cohort. The receptor's source is a man aged 25 to 40 in good health and CMV-seronegative. What was sequenced was PBMCs.

The DNA reads as follows: TGTGCCAGCAGTTGGAACATTCCAAAAGACATGAACACTGAAGCTTTCTTT. This is translated as CASSWNIPKDMNTEAFF. The sequence joins TRBV5-4 to TRBJ1-1; no D gene can be assigned with confidence. The germline V gene (reference sequence) gives CDR1 as SGHNT and CDR2 as YYREEE. V loses 5 bases of germline sequence and J loses 0 bases, and the interval between the two ends is 20 bases. From the cysteine through the phenylalanine, the CDR3 covers 17 amino acids. Kept here is only the CDR3 DNA, which spans 51 bases and is read in frame from base 1.